Following are 6 T cell receptor beta chains from one sample sequenced in a study of blood T cell repertoires in COVID-19. This table comes from immunoSEQ multiplex PCR, and its TCRdb copy is limited to in-frame clones, with some not included. The table includes 55,000 to 60,000 clones, approximately 84% detected once. Sequenced input: peripheral blood. Source of these receptors: a man between 65 and 85 years old with active COVID-19.

This clone was detected only a few times. The rearrangement uses TRBV5-6 and TRBJ1-2, with D possibly matching TRBD1 (6 bases). The CDR3 totals 16 residues. Germline loops: CDR1 SGHDT, CDR2 YYEEEE. V lost 0 bases and J 2 bases, leaving 14 bases between the germline ends. The CDR3 nucleotides read TGTGCCAGCAGCTTGGAGGATGGGACACTCAACTATGGCTACACCTTC. Translated, it gives CASSLEDGTLNYGYTF.

The gene calls are TRBV7-8 and TRBJ2-3; 9 bases fit TRBD2. Germline assignment: CDR1 SGHVS and CDR2 FQNEAQ. Trimming removed 4 bases from V and 4 bases from J; junction bases left unmatched: 9. The CDR3 spans 16 residues. This CDR3 is CASSSISGSFADTQYF. CDR3 in DNA: TGTGCCAGCAGCTCAATTAGCGGGAGTTTTGCAGATACGCAGTATTTT.

This sequence joins TRBV27 and TRBJ2-1, with 8 nucleotides matching TRBD1. V dropped 5 bases and J dropped 3; count of bases not matched to a gene: 9. CDR3 length: 16 amino acids. Germline values: CDR1 MNHEY, CDR2 SMNVEV (reference sequence). CDR3: CASSRRGPASYNEQFF. CDR3 DNA: TGTGCCAGCAGTCGCAGGGGGCCTGCTAGCTACAATGAGCAGTTCTTC.

Here the CDR3 DNA reads TGTGCCAGCAGAGGCGGACTAGCGGAAAGGGGGGGTGAGCAGTTCTTC. Protein sequence: CASRGGLAERGGEQFF. The chain recombines TRBV2 with TRBJ2-1; 10 nucleotides agree with TRBD2. This CDR3 has 16 residues. Germline trimming cut 6 bases from V and 9 bases from J; bases unmatched to any gene: 14. CDR1 and CDR2 from the germline V gene are SNHLY and FYNNEI.

J is TRBJ2-5 and V is TRBV7-9, with TRBD1 as a possible D gene (5 bases). V dropped 5 bases and J dropped 4 bases, with 20 bases sitting between them. Germline CDR1 SEHNR, CDR2 FQNEAQ (reference sequence). The CDR3 spans 16 residues. The CDR3 DNA sequence: TGTGCCAGCAGCCATCGGGCTGGCCAGGGTGGAGAGACCCAGTACTTC. This codes for CASSHRAGQGGETQYF.

CDR3 sequence: CASSTQGGGADKQFF. As DNA, the CDR3 is TGTGCCAGCTCCACACAGGGTGGGGGGGCTGATAAGCAGTTCTTC. This rearrangement joins TRBV18 to TRBJ2-1, with D perhaps TRBD2 (7 bases). The CDR3 covers 15 residues. Germline lookup yields CDR1 KGHSH and CDR2 LQKENI. V shed 6 bases and J shed 11 bases, with 23 bases lying between them.